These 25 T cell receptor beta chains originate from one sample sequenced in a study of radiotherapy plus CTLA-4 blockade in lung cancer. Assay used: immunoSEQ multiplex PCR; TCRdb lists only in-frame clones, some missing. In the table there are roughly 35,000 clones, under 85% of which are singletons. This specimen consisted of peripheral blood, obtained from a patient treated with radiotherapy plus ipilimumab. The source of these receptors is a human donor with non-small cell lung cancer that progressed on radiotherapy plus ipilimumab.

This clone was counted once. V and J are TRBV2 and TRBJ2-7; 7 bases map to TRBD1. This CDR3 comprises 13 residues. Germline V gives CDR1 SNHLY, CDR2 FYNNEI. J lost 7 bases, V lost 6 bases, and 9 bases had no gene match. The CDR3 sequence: CASSALTGSEQYF. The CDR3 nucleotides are TGTGCCAGCAGCGCCCTGACAGGGAGTGAGCAGTACTTC.

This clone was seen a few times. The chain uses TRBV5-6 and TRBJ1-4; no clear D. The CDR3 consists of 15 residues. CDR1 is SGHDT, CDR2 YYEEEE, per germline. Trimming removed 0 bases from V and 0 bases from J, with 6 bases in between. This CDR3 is CASSLAGATNEKLFF. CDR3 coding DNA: TGTGCCAGCAGCTTGGCCGGGGCAACTAATGAAAAACTGTTTTTT.

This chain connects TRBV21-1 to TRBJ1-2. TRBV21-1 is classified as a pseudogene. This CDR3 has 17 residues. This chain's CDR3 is CASSKYGIGAGTYGYTF. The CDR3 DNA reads TGTGCCAGCAGCAAATATGGTATAGGGGCAGGGACCTATGGCTACACCTTC.

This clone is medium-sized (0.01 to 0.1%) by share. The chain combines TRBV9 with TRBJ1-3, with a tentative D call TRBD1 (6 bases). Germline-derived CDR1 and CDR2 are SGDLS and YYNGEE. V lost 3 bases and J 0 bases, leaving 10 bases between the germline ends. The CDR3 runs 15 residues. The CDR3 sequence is CASSEQGVSGNTIYF. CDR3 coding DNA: TGTGCCAGCAGCGAACAGGGCGTCTCTGGAAACACCATATATTTT.

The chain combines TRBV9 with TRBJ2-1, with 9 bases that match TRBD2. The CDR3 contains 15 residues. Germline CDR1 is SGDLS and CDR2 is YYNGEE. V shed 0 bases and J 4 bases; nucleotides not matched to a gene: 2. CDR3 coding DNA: TGTGCCAGCAGCGTAGCAGCGGGGGGTTACAATGAGCAGTTCTTC. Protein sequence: CASSVAAGGYNEQFF. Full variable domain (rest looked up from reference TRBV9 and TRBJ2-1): DSGVTQTPKHLITATGQRVTLRCSPRSGDLSVYWYQQSLDQGLQFLIQYYNGEERAKGNILERFSAQQFPDLHSELNLSSLELGDSALYFCASSVAAGGYNEQFFGPGTRLTVL.

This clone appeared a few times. The CDR3: CASSSLNQPQHF. The DNA of the CDR3 is TGTGCCAGCAGCTCACTAAATCAGCCCCAGCATTTT. This chain uses TRBV7-9 with TRBJ1-5; D gene uncertain. Germline loops: CDR1 SEHNR, CDR2 FQNEAQ (reference sequence). The V end lost 4 bases, the J end lost 4 bases, and 5 bases lay between the germline ends. The CDR3 sequence is 12 residues long.

CDR3 nucleotide sequence: TGTGCCAGCAGCCAGCGGGAGTGGGTTTCCTACGAGCAGTACTTC. As protein: CASSQREWVSYEQYF. The chain uses TRBV11-2 and TRBJ2-7; the match to TRBD2 covers 8 bases. The CDR3 length is 15 residues. CDR1 is SGHAT and CDR2 is FQNNGV in the germline V gene. V trimming: 5 bases; J trimming: 1 base; junction bases outside the gene matches: 7.

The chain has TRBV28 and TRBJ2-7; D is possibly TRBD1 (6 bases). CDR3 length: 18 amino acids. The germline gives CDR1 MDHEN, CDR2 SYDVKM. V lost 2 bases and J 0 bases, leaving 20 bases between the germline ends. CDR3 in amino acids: CASSLIRTASQSSYEQYF. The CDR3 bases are TGTGCCAGCAGTTTAATCCGGACAGCCTCCCAAAGCTCCTACGAGCAGTACTTC.

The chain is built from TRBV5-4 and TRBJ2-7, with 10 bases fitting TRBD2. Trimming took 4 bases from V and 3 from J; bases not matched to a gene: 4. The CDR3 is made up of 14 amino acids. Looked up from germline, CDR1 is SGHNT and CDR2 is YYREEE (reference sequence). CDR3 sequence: CASSRAGGHYEQYF. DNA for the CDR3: TGTGCCAGCAGCCGAGCGGGAGGGCACTACGAGCAGTACTTC.

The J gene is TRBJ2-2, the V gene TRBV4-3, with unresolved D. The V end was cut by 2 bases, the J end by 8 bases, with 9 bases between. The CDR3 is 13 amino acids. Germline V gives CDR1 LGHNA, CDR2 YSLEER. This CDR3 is CASSQSSSGELFF. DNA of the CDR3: TGCGCCAGCAGCCAAAGCTCATCGGGGGAGCTGTTTTTT.

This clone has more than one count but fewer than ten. The CDR3 region has the DNA TGTGCCAGCTCAACCCACAACGGATTCTCTGGAAACACCATATATTTT. Amino acids: CASSTHNGFSGNTIYF. The chain links TRBV18 to TRBJ1-3; no definite D call. Trimming removed 5 bases at V and 0 bases at J, with 14 bases between. CDR3 length: 16 residues. Germline assignment: CDR1 KGHSH and CDR2 LQKENI.

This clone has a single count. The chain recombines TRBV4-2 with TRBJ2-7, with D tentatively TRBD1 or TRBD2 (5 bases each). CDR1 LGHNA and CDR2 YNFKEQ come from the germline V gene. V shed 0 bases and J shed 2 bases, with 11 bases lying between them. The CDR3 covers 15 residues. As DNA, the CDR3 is TGTGCCAGCAGCCAAGATGAGGGGACGCCCTACGAGCAGTACTTC. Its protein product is CASSQDEGTPYEQYF.

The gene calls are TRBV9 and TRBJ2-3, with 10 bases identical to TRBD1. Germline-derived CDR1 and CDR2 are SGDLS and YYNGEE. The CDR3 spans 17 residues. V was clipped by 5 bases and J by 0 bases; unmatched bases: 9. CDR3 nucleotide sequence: TGTGCCAGCAGTTCCCGGGGGGGACAGGGGAGCACAGATACGCAGTATTTT. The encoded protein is CASSSRGGQGSTDTQYF. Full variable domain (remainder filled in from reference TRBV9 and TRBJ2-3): DSGVTQTPKHLITATGQRVTLRCSPRSGDLSVYWYQQSLDQGLQFLIQYYNGEERAKGNILERFSAQQFPDLHSELNLSSLELGDSALYFCASSSRGGQGSTDTQYFGPGTRLTVL.

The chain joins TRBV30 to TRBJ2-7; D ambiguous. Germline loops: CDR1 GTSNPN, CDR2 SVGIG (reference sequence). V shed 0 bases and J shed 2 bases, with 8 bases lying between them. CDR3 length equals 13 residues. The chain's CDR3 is CAWSVGITYEQYF. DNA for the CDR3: TGTGCCTGGAGTGTAGGGATCACCTACGAGCAGTACTTC.

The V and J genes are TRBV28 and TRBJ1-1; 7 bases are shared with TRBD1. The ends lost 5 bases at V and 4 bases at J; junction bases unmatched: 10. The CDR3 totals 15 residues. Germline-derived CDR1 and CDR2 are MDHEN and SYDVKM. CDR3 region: CASSPGGQAGTEAFF. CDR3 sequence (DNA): TGTGCCAGCAGTCCCGGAGGACAGGCGGGCACTGAAGCTTTCTTT.

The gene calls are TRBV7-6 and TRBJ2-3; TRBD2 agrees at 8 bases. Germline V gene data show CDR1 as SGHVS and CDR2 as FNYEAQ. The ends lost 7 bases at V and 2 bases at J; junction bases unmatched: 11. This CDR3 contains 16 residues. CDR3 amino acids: CASTRTSGGPTDTQYF. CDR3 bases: TGTGCCAGCACCAGGACCAGCGGGGGCCCCACAGATACGCAGTATTTT.

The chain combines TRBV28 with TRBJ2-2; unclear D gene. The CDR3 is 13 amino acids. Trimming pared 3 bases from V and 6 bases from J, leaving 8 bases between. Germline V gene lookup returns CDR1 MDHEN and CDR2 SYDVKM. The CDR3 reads CASSFVGSGELFF. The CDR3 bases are TGTGCCAGCAGTTTCGTAGGGTCCGGGGAGCTGTTTTTT.

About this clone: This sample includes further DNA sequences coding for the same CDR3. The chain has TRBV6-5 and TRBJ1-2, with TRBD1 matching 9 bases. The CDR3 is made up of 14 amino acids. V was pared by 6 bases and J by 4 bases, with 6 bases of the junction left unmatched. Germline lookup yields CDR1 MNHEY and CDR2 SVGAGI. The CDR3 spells CASRPDRGVYGYTF. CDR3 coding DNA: TGTGCCAGCAGACCCGACAGGGGGGTCTATGGCTACACCTTC.

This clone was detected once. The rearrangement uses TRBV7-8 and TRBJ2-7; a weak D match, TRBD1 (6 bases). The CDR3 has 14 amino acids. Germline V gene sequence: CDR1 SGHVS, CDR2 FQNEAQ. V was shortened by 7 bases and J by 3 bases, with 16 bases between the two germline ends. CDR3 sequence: CASNPPQGLYEQYF. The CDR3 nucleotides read TGTGCCAGCAACCCCCCACAGGGCCTCTACGAGCAGTACTTC.

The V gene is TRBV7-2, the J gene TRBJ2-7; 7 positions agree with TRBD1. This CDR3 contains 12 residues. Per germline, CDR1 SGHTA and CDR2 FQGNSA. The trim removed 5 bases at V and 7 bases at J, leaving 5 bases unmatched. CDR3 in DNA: TGTGCCAGCAGCCTCCGACAGGGAGAGCAGTACTTC. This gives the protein CASSLRQGEQYF.

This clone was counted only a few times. CDR3 sequence (DNA): TGCGCCAGCAGCCACAGTAAGGGGGCCCCTTCCTACAATGAGCAGTTCTTC. This translates into CASSHSKGAPSYNEQFF. J is TRBJ2-1 and V is TRBV4-1; 7 bases are a match to TRBD1. The trim removed 3 bases at V and 1 base at J, leaving 9 bases unmatched. The CDR3 is 17 amino acids. Germline values: CDR1 MGHRA, CDR2 YSYEKL.

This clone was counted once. The CDR3 DNA reads as TGTGCCAGCAGCTTGGACAGGGGTGGAGAGACCCAGTACTTC. Translation: CASSLDRGGETQYF. This chain connects TRBV7-9 to TRBJ2-5; 9 bases fit TRBD1. Germline assignment: CDR1 SEHNR and CDR2 FQNEAQ (reference sequence). The CDR3 is 14 amino acids. Unmatched junction bases numbered 3, after V lost 3 bases and J lost 4 bases.

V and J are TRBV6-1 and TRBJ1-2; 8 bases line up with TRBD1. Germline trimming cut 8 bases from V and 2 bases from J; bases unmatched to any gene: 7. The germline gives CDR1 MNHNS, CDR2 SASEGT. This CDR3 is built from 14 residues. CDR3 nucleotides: TGTGCCAGCTCAATGGACAGGGCCAACTATGGCTACACCTTC. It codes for CASSMDRANYGYTF.

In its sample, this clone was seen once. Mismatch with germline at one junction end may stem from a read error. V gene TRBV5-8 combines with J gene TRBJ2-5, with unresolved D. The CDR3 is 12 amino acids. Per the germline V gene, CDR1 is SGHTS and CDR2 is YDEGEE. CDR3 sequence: CASSFDQETQYF. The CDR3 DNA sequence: TGTGCCAGCAGCTTCGACCAGGAGACCCAGTACTTC.

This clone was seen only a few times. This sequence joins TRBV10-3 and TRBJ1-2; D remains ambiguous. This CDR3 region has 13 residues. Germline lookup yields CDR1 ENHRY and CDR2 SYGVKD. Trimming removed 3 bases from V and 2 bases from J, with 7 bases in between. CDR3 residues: CAISEQNNYGYTF. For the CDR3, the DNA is TGTGCCATCAGTGAACAAAACAACTATGGCTACACCTTC.